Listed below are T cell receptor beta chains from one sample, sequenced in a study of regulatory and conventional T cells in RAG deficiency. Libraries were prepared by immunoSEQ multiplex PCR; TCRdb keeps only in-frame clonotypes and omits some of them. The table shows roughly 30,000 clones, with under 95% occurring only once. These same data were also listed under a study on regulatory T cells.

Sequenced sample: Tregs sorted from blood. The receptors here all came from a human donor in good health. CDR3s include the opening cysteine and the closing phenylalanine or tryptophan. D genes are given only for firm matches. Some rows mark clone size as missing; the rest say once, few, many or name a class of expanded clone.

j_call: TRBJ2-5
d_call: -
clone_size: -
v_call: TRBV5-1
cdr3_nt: TGCGCCAGCAGCTCCCGACTGGTCCAAGAGACCCAGTACTTC
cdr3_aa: CASSSRLVQETQYF

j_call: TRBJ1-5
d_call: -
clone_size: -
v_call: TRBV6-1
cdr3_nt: TGTGCCAGCAGTGAAGTTTATGGGTCCACCATACTAGGAGGGCCCCAGCATTTT
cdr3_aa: CASSEVYGSTILGGPQHF

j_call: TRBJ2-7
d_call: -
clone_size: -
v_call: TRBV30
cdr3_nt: TGTGCCTGGAAGAACGAGGGACATCGCCGGCAGTACTTC
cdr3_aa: CAWKNEGHRRQYF

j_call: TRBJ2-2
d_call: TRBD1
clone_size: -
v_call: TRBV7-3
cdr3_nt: TGTGCCAGCAGCCCAGACAGGGCGCGACCCGGGGAGCTGTTTTTT
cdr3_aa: CASSPDRARPGELFF

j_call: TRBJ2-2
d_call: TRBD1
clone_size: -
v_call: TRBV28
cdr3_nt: TGTGCCAGCAGTTCTTTAGGGACAGGGAAGACCGGGGAGCTGTTTTTT
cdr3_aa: CASSSLGTGKTGELFF

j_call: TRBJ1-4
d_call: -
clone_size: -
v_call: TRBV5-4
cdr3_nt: TGTGCCAGCAGCTTGGCGGGGACTGAAAAACTGTTTTTT
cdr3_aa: CASSLAGTEKLFF

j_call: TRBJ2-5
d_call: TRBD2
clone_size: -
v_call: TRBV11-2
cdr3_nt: TGTGCCAGCAGTTTTGGGCGGGGGGCGGAAGAGACCCAGTACTTC
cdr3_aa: CASSFGRGAEETQYF

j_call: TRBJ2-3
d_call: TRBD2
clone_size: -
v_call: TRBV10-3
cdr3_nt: TGTGCCATCAGAACAGCGGGGGACCTCACAGATACGCAGTATTTT
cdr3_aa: CAIRTAGDLTDTQYF

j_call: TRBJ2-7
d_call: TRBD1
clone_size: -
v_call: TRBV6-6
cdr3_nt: TGTGCCAGCAGCGCTCCCACGGGACAGCCCTACGAGCAGTACTTC
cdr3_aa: CASSAPTGQPYEQYF

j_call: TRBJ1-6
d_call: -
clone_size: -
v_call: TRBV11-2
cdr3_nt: TGTGCCAGCAGCTTAGATCTGATTAGCTCCTATAATTCACCCCTCCACTTT
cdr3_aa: CASSLDLISSYNSPLHF

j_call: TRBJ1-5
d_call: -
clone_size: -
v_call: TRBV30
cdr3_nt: TGTGCCTGGAGTAGGGGGGCTGGCAATCAGCCCCAGCATTTT
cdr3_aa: CAWSRGAGNQPQHF

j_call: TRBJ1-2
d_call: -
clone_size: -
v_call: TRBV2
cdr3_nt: TGTGCCAGCAGTACAGGGTTTTATGGCTACACCTTC
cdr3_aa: CASSTGFYGYTF

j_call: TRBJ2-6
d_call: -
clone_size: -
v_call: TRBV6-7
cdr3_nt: TGTGCCAGCAGCCACACCGGGCCCGGGGCCAACGTCCTGACTTTC
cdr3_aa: CASSHTGPGANVLTF

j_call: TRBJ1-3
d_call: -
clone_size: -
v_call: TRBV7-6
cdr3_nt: TGTGCCAGCAGCTTAGAGGGCACTGGAAACACCATATATTTT
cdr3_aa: CASSLEGTGNTIYF

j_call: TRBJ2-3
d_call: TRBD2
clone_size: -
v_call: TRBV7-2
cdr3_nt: TGTGCCAGCAGCTTAGTAGGACTAGCGGGGGGGCCAGATACGCAGTATTTT
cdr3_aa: CASSLVGLAGGPDTQYF

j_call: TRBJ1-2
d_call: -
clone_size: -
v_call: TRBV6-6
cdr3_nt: TGTGCCAGCAGTTACTCGCATGGCTACACCTTC
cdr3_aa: CASSYSHGYTF

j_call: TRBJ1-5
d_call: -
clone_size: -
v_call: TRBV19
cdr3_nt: TGTGCCAGTAGCCCCGGGCAGGGTATGCGAAATCAGCCCCAGCATTTT
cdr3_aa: CASSPGQGMRNQPQHF

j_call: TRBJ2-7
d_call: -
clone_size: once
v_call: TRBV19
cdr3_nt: TGTGCCAGTAGTATGAGGGACACTACCTACGAGCAGTACTTC
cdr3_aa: CASSMRDTTYEQYF

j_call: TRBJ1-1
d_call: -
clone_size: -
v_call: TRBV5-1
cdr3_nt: TGCGCCAGCAGCTTGGATGGGGGCTGGAACACTGAAGCTTTCTTT
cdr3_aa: CASSLDGGWNTEAFF

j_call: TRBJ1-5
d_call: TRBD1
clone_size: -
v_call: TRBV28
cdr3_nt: TGTGCCAGCAGTTTAGGGAACAGGGGCCCTAGCAATCAGCCCCAGCATTTT
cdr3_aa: CASSLGNRGPSNQPQHF

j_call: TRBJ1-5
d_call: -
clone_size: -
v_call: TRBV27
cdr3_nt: TGTGCCAGCAGTTTGAAGGGTTATCAGCCCCAGCATTTT
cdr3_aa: CASSLKGYQPQHF

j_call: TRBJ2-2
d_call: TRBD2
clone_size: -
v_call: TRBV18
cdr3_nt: TGTGCCAGCTCACCACCTTTTAGCGGGGGTATCACCGGGGAGCTGTTTTTT
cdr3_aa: CASSPPFSGGITGELFF

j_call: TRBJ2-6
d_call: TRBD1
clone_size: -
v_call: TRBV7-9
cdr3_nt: TGTGCCAGCAGCTTAGCTGGGACAGCTGGGGCCAACGTCCTGACTTTC
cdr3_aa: CASSLAGTAGANVLTF

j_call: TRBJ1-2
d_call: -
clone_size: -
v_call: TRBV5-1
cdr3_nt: TGCGCCAGCAGCATCGCAGGGAAGTCTGGCTACACCTTC
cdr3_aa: CASSIAGKSGYTF

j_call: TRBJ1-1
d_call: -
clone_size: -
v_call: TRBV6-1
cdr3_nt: TGTGCCAGCAGTGTCTTGACAGTGCGGACTGAAGCTTTCTTT
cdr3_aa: CASSVLTVRTEAFF

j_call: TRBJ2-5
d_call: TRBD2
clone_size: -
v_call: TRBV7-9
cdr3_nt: TGTGCCAGCAGCTTTCTCCTAGCGGGGGGGCGAGAGACCCAGTACTTC
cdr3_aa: CASSFLLAGGRETQYF

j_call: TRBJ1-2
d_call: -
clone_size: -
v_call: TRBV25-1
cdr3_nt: TGTGCCAGCAGTGAATTGCTCTATGGCTACACCTTC
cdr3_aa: CASSELLYGYTF

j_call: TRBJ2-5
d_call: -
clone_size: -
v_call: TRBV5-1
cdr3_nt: TGCGCCAGCAGCTTGGGGCTGCCCCAAGAGACCCAGTACTTC
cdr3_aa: CASSLGLPQETQYF

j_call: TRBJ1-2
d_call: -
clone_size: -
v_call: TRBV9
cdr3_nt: TGTGCCAGCAGCGTCAGTGACAGTGCCGTGGGTGGCTACACCTTC
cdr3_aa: CASSVSDSAVGGYTF

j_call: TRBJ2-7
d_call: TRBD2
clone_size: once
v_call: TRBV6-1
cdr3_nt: TGTGCCAGCAGTGACTTCGGTAGCGGGGGGCGAACTCACTACGAGCAGTACTTC
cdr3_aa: CASSDFGSGGRTHYEQYF

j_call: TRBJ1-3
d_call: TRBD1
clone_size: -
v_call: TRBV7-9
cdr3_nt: TGTGCCAGCAGCGTGACAGGGAAGATTGGAAACACCATATATTTT
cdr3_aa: CASSVTGKIGNTIYF

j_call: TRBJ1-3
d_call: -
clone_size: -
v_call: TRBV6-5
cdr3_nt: TGTGCCAGCAGTTCCCTGTCGGGAAACACCATATATTTT
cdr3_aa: CASSSLSGNTIYF

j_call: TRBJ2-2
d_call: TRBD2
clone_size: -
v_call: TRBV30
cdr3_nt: TGTGCCTGGAGGCGCGGGGGGGCAGGCGGGGAGCTGTTTTTT
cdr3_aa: CAWRRGGAGGELFF

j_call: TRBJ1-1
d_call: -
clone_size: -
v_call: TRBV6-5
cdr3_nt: TGTGCCAGCAGTCCACCTCTCCCGGCTAAAAAAGCTTTCTTT
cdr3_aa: CASSPPLPAKKAFF

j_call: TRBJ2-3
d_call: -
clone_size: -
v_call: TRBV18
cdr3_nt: TGTGCCAGCTCAGCAAGCCGGGGATCGGATACGCAGTATTTT
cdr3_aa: CASSASRGSDTQYF